This T cell receptor (beta chain) was captured by sequencing in a study of OX40 agonist ivuxolimab in advanced cancers. For the study at large: The patients' treatment was ivuxolimab, an agonistic anti-OX40 (CD134) antibody.

V lost 7 bases and J lost 4, with 12 bases in between. Germline assignment: CDR1 SQVTM and CDR2 ANQGSEA. The CDR3 loop spans 12 amino acids. Study outcomes and limitations: Averaging showed that CD8+ T cells had more expanded clones than CD4+ did. At 0.1 to 3.0 mg/kg, clonal expansion of CD4+ and CD8+ blood T cells had occurred by week 6.

Clones were sequenced by immunoSEQ multiplex PCR, and TCRdb holds only the in-frame ones, with some missing. The sample includes 95,000 to 100,000 clones, around 90% seen only once; the top ten take about 1.5%. In the case of this clone: What it binds is unknown.

The chain links TRBV29-1 to TRBJ2-3, with D unresolved. The sequencing here drew on CD4+ or CD8+ T cells sorted from blood, taken in a trial of the OX40 agonist ivuxolimab. The clonotype was recovered from an adult with an advanced solid tumor such as melanoma, head and neck, liver or kidney cancer. The CDR3 DNA reads as TGCAGCGCCAAGGGCAGACCAGATACGCAGTATTTT. Residues: CSAKGRPDTQYF.